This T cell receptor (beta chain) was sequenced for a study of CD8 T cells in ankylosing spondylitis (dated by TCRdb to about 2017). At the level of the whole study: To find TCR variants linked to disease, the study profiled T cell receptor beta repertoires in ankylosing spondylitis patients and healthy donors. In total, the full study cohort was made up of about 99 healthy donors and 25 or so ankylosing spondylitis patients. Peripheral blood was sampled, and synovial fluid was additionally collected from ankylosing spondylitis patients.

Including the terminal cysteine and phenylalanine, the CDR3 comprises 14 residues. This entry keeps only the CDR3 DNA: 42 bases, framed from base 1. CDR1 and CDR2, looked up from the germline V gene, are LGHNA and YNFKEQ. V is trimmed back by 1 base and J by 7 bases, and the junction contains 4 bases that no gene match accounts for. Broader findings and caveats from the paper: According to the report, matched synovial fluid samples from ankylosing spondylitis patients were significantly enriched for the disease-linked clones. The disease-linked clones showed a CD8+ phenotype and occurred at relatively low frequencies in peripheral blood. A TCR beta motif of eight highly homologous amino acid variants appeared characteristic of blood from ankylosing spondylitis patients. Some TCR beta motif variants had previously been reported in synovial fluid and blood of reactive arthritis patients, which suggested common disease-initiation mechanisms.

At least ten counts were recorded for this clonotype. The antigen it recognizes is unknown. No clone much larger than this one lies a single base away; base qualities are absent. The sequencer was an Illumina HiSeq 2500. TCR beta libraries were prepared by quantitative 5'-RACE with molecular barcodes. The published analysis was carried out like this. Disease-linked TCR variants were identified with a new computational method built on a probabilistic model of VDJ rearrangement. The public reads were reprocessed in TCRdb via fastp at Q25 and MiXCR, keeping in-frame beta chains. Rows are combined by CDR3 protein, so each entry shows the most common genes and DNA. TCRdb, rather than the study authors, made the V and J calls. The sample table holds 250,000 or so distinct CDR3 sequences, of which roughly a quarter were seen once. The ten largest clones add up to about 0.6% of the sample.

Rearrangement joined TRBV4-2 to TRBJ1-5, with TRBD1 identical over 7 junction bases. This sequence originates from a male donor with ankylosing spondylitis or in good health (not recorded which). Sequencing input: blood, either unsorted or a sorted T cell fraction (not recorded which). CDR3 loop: CASSQGGGRQPQHF. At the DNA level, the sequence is TGTGCCAGCAGCCAAGGAGGGGGCCGGCAGCCCCAGCATTTT.